Sequencing of this T cell receptor beta chain was carried out in a study of control samples from healthy donors and cancer patients. Data came from immunoSEQ multiplex PCR; TCRdb stores just in-frame clones and leaves some out. The table shows some 110,000 clones, with 85% to 90% occurring only once. This TCR derives from a woman in her 50s with colorectal cancer. Source material: PBMCs.

The CDR3 sequence is CASTQGTSWAREQYF. The CDR3 nucleotides read TGTGCCAGCACTCAGGGGACCAGCTGGGCTCGGGAGCAGTACTTC. The chain has TRBV5-6 and TRBJ2-7, with TRBD1 as a possible D gene (6 bases). V dropped 6 bases and J dropped 7 bases, with 23 bases sitting between them. The germline V gene has CDR1 SGHDT and CDR2 YYEEEE. This CDR3 contains 15 residues.